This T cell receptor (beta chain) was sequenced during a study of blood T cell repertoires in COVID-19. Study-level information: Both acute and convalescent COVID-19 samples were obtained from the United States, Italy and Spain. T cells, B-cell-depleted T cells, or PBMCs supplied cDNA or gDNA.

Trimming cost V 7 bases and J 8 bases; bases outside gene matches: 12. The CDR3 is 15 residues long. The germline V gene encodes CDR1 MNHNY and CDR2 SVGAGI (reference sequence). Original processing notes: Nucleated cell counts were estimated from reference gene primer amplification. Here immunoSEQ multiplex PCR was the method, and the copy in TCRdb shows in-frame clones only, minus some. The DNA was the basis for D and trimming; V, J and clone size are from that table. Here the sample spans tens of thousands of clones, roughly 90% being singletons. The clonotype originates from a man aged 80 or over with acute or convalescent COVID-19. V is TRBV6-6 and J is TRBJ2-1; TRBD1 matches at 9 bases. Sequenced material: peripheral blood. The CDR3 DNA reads TGTGCCAGCAATAAACAGGGGGCTGTCGGTGATGAGCAGTTCTTC. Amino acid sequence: CASNKQGAVGDEQFF.